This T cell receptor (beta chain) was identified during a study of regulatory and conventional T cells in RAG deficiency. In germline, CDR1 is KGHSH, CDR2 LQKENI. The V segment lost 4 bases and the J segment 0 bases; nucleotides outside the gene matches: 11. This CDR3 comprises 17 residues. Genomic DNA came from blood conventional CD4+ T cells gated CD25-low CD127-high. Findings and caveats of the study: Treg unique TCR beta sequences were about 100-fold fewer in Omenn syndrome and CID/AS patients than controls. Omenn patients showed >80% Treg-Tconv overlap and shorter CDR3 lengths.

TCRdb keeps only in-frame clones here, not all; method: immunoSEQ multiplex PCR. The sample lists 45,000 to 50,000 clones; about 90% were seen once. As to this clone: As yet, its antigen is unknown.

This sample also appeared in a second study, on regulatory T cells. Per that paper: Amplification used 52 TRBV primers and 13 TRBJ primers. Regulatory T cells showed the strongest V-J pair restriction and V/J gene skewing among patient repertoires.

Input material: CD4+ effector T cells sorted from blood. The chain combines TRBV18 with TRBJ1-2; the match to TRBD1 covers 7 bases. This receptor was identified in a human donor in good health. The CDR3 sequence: CASSLKGQRPSNYGYTF. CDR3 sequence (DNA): TGTGCCAGCTCACTCAAGGGACAGCGACCCTCTAACTATGGCTACACCTTC.